A single TCR beta chain is shown here with its context. Its antigen remains unidentified. Base qualities are missing; no much larger clone stands one base away. This record belongs to a study of blood T cell repertoires in COVID-19 (dated by TCRdb to about 2020). For the study in its entirety: Collaborator samples came from the United States, Italy and Spain and covered acute and convalescent phases of COVID-19. Where available, HLA class I and class II types were obtained from metadata supplied by the sample provider rather than from assay-based typing. The repertoires were made available in a free public database intended to serve as a resource for research on the immune response to SARS-CoV-2. The samples were drawn from the first 160 participants of the ongoing ImmuneRACE study and from some 1,300 subjects provided by 6 global collaborators. The dataset comprised deeply sampled blood TCRbeta repertoires from subjects exposed to, actively infected with, or recovered from COVID-19. The material from the prospective study consisted of cDNA or gDNA derived from T cells, B-cell-depleted T cells, or PBMCs. Sample metadata almost always included a de-identified subject ID, COVID-19 status, age in years and sex. The research as a whole found: Clinical and demographic metadata were provided uncurated, with the amount varying by source and participant.

The immunoSEQ Assay, a bias-controlled multiplex PCR, was used to amplify TCRbeta CDR3 regions from genomic DNA. Per the original workflow: Nucleated cell counts per sample were estimated from amplification of reference gene primers within the assay. To quantify the absolute abundance of each unique TCRbeta CDR3 rearrangement, sequence reads were collapsed and filtered. Productive Simpson clonality was computed per sample as the square root of Simpson's diversity index over productive rearrangements. TCRdb limited this immuneACCESS table to in-frame rearrangements with V and J called. A share of clones is missing; checked studies link under half to unresolved V genes, and the rest is unexplained. D and trimming were read from the DNA, whereas the V and J calls and clone size are those reported in that table. The sample table lists about 270,000 clones, approximately 85% of them with a count of one. The ten most abundant clones make up about 10% of the sample.

Each collaborating institution followed its own protocols to collect whole blood in K2EDTA tubes. For TCRbeta analysis, collaborators shipped samples as frozen whole blood, isolated PBMCs, or DNA extracted from either of those sample types. V is cut back by 5 bases and J by 8 bases, with 13 bases in the junction unmatched. According to the germline V gene (reference sequence), CDR1 reads SEHNR and CDR2 reads FQNEAQ. Reading from cysteine to phenylalanine, the CDR3 counts 16 amino acids. Only the CDR3 DNA stays, 48 bases, in frame from base 1. The sequencing input was peripheral blood. The chain is encoded by TRBV7-9 joined to TRBJ2-1, and TRBD2 matches 9 of the central bases. The sequence was obtained from an older woman with acute or convalescent COVID-19. At the DNA level, the sequence is TGTGCCAGCAGCCTAGATAGCGGGGGCCCGACAGATGAGCAGTTCTTC. Its translation is CASSLDSGGPTDEQFF.